A single sample gave rise to the 2 T cell receptor beta chains below, sequenced in a study of cytomegalovirus exposure and HLA in healthy donors. Amplification used 60 Vbeta primers and 13 Jbeta primers. Using immunoSEQ multiplex PCR, the repertoire was profiled, and TCRdb retains in-frame clones only, with some absent. This sample's table has 150,000 to 200,000 clones. Sequencing was carried out using PBMCs. These receptors were taken from a woman in her sixties in good health and CMV-seronegative.

The rearrangement links TRBV6-5 to TRBJ1-2, with 7 bases matching TRBD1. With V trimmed by 6 bases and J by 6 bases, 10 bases remained unmatched. Germline assignment: CDR1 MNHEY and CDR2 SVGAGI. The CDR3 length is 14 residues. DNA of the CDR3: TGTGCCAGCAGGCCGGACAGGCCGTTGGATGGCTACACCTTC. Its protein product is CASRPDRPLDGYTF.

The chain combines TRBV7-3 with TRBJ2-1; D perhaps matches TRBD1 (6 bases). This CDR3 spans 12 amino acids. The V gene lost 5 bases and the J gene lost 9 bases, with 11 bases spanning the gap. Germline loops: CDR1 SGHTA, CDR2 FQGTGA. Written as DNA, the CDR3 is TGTGCCAGCAGCGCAACAGGGACTGAGCAGTTCTTC. Protein sequence: CASSATGTEQFF.